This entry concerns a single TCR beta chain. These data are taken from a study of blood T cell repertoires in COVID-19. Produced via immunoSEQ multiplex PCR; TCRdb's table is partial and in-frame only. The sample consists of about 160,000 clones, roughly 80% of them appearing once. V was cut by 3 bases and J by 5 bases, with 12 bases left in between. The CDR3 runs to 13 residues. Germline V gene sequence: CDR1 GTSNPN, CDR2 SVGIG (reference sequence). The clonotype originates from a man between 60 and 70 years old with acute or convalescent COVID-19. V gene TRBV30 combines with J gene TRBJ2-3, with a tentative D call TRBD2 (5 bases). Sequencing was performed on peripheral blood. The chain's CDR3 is CAWSPTTLDTQYF. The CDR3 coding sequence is TGTGCCTGGAGCCCGACTACCCTAGATACGCAGTATTTT.